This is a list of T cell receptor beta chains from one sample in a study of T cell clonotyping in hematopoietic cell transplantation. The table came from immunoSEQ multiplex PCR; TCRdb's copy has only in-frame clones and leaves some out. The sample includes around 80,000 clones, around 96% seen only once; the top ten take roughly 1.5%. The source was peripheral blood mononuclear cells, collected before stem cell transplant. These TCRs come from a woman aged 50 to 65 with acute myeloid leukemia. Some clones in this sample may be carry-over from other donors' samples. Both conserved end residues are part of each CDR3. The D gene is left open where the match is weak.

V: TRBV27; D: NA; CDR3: CASSLTGGTGELFF
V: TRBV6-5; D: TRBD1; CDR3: CASCDRGNTEAFF
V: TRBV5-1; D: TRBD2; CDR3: CASSLAGPPYEQYF
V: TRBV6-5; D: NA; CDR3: CASSYSHRNNSPLHF
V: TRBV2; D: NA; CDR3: CASNQGFDEKLFF
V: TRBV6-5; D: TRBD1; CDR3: CASSSRPGTGSYEQYF
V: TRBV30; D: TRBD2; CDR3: CAWSVGLAGTEQFF
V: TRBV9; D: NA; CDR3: CASSVGKYNEGQFF
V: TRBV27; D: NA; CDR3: CASSPIIIGADTQYF
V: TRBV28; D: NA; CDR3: CASARDTSNYGYTF
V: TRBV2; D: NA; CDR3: CASSDKGGVIDQPQHF
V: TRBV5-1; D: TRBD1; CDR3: CASSATGTGAYGYTF
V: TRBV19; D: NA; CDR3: CASKELLNTEAFF
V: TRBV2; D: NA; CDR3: CASSEGQGGQPQHF
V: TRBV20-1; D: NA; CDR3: CSSAANYEQYF
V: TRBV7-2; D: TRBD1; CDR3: CASSSLGTGGYEQYF
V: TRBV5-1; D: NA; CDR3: CASSLGTNQPQHF
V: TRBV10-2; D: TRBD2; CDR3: CASGLAVISNGQYF
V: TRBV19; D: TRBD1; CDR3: CASSIAPMVRDRNAGELFF
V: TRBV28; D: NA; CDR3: CASSLSQLANQPQHF
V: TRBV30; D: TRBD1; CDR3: CAWSAGTGDGYTF
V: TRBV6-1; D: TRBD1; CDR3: CASSARPQGSNQPQHF
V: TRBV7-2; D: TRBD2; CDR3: CASSPHRLAGGLYNEQFF
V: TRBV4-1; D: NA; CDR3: CASSQQGISVNTEAFF
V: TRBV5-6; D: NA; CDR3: CASSLGENYGYTF
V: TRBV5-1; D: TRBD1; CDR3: CASSFQGATTEAFF
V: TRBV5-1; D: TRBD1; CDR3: CASSSGQGAWNTEAFF
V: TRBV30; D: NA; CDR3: CAWSSAGAQETQYF
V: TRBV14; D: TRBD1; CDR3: CASSLRTGGVYEQYF
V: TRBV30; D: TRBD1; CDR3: CAWSATGGGYGYTF
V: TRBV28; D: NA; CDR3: CASSPGQLNEKLFF
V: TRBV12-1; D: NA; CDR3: CASSHAGGPGTDTQYF
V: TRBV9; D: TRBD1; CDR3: CASSTRDRGSSYGYTF
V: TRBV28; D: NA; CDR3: CASSLRFGENTIYF
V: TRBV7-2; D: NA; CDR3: CASSLGGTAINSPLHF
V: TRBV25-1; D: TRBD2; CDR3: CASSLGGRASYNEQFF